This TCR beta chain was recorded in a study of T-cell memory formation after mild COVID-19. The overall study: TCR clusters showed largely donor specificity.

Libraries for TCRalpha and TCRbeta carried sample barcodes and unique molecular identifiers via 5'RACE. TCRdb recomputed calls from the 5' RACE reads with MiXCR, one row per CDR3 protein. This sample carries some 270,000 distinct CDR3 sequences, roughly 15% of them seen once, and the ten largest clones take 2% to 2.5%. Notes on this clonotype: What it binds is not known.

Looked up from germline, CDR1 is SGHVS and CDR2 is FNYEAQ. Trimming took 1 base from V and 7 from J, leaving 11 bases between them. This CDR3 has 15 amino acids. Study results and limitations: Some clones that responded were present in memory (sampled pre-infection), which suggests cross-reactive memory joined. Contracting clones localized mainly to CM and EM when CD4+ and mainly to EMRA when CD8+.

The rearrangement uses TRBV7-6 and TRBJ1-6; TRBD1 might be the D (6 bases). The clonotype comes from an adult woman who had mild COVID-19 (a few samples of this study predate the infection). Cell type and time point are not known. Material: PBMCs or a T cell subset sorted from them (not recorded which). The CDR3 DNA reads as TGTGCCAGCAGCTTAGGGGGGGCGTACAATTCACCCCTCCACTTT. It translates to CASSLGGAYNSPLHF.